The 26 T cell receptor beta chains listed next were all sequenced from one sample in a study of blood T cell repertoires in COVID-19. The data were produced by immunoSEQ multiplex PCR, yet TCRdb's version contains in-frame clones alone and is incomplete. The data hold 230,000 or so clones, with more than 70% observed a single time. The source material was PBMCs or T cells enriched from blood (not recorded which). These TCRs come from a woman aged 40 to 49 with acute COVID-19.

This clone was seen a single time. The chain employs TRBV6-5 and TRBJ1-2; no definite D call. Germline CDR1 is MNHEY and CDR2 is SVGAGI. This CDR3 has 15 residues. V lost 2 bases to trimming and J lost 7 bases, with 17 bases between them. The CDR3 loop reads CASSYEGGPHRGYTF. CDR3 coding DNA: TGTGCCAGCAGTTACGAGGGCGGACCCCATCGTGGCTACACCTTC.

V usage is TRBV5-1 and J usage is TRBJ1-2; possible D gene TRBD1, 6 bases. V was shortened by 3 bases and J by 6 bases, with 9 bases between the two germline ends. The CDR3 spans 12 residues. CDR1 SGHRS and CDR2 YFSETQ come from the germline V gene. In DNA form, the CDR3 reads TGCGCCAGCAGCTACTCAGGGGATGGCTACACCTTC. Its protein product is CASSYSGDGYTF. The full variable domain, in which reference TRBV5-1 and TRBJ1-2 provide the parts outside the CDR3, is KAGVTQTPRYLIKTRGQQVTLSCSPISGHRSVSWYQQTPGQGLQFLFEYFSETQRNKGNFPGRFSGRQFSNSRSEMNVSTLELGDSALYLCASSYSGDGYTFGSGTRLTVV.

This clone was detected only a few times. The CDR3 nucleotides are TGTGCCAGCAGCGGAGGGACAGTAAACTCTGGAAACACCATATATTTT. Translating gives CASSGGTVNSGNTIYF. This rearrangement joins TRBV11-3 to TRBJ1-3; 7 bases are shared with TRBD1. CDR3 length: 16 amino acids. Losses at the gene ends were 5 bases for V and 0 bases for J; bases not matched to a gene: 7. Germline CDR1 reads SGHNT; CDR2 reads YENEEA.

In its sample, this clone was seen once. The J gene is TRBJ1-1, the V gene TRBV24-1, with 10 bases fitting TRBD1. J gave up 7 bases and V 6 bases, and 10 bases lay outside the gene matches. CDR1 is KGHDR and CDR2 is SFDVKD in the germline V gene. The CDR3 runs to 15 residues. The CDR3 DNA is TGTGCCACCAGTTTTCCGGGACAGGGGCCATATGAAGCTTTCTTT. Protein product: CATSFPGQGPYEAFF.

The chain couples TRBV30 to TRBJ1-2, with 9 bases that match TRBD1. This CDR3 is 15 amino acids long. After removal of 5 bases from V and 8 bases from J, the junction contained 15 bases not matched to a gene. CDR1 is GTSNPN, CDR2 SVGIG, per germline (reference sequence). The CDR3 DNA is TGTGCCTGGCGGACAGGGGTGCAGGTTTTTGGAGGCTACACCTTC. Translated, it gives CAWRTGVQVFGGYTF.

The chain links TRBV5-1 to TRBJ1-4; D remains unclear. The V end lost 0 bases, the J end lost 1 base, and 16 bases lay between the germline ends. This CDR3 comprises 18 residues. Germline CDR1 reads SGHRS; CDR2 reads YFSETQ. The DNA of the CDR3 is TGCGCCAGCAGCTTGGAGGCGGCACGCGCTCTAACTAATGAAAAACTGTTTTTT. This gives the protein CASSLEAARALTNEKLFF.

A single count supports this clone. The genes are TRBV19 and TRBJ1-6; 10 positions match TRBD1. The germline gives CDR1 LNHDA, CDR2 SQIVND (reference sequence). V was clipped by 1 base and J by 8 bases; unmatched bases: 2. The CDR3 contains 15 residues. The CDR3 nucleotides read TGTGCCAGTAGTATAGTAGGGACAGGGGATTCACCCCTCCACTTT. As protein: CASSIVGTGDSPLHF.

This clone was found a few times. This chain uses TRBV5-6 with TRBJ1-3; possibly TRBD1 for D (5 bases). CDR3 length: 16 amino acids. Germline V gene lookup returns CDR1 SGHDT and CDR2 YYEEEE. Deletions cut 3 bases from V and 3 bases from J, with 16 bases between. The CDR3 DNA sequence: TGTGCCAGCAGCTCGTGGGGCCGCATAGATGGAAACACCATATATTTT. Protein sequence: CASSSWGRIDGNTIYF.

J is TRBJ1-5 and V is TRBV27; D possibly corresponds to TRBD1 (5 bases). The CDR3 spans 12 residues. Trimming left V 6 bases short and J 4 bases short, with 7 bases between. Germline V gene sequence: CDR1 MNHEY, CDR2 SMNVEV (reference sequence). CDR3 sequence reads: CASSQGNQPQHF. Here the CDR3 DNA reads TGTGCCAGCAGCCAGGGAAATCAGCCCCAGCATTTT.

The V call is TRBV5-5, the J call TRBJ1-1, with 9 positions matching TRBD1. After removal of 0 bases from V and 9 bases from J, the junction contained 6 bases not matched to a gene. CDR1 and CDR2 (germline): SGHKS, YYEKEE (reference sequence). The CDR3 sequence is 14 residues long. CDR3 bases: TGTGCCAGCAGCTTGGGCACCGGGACAGGGCAAGCTTTCTTT. This sequence encodes CASSLGTGTGQAFF.

This chain connects TRBV7-2 to TRBJ1-1, with D perhaps TRBD1 (5 bases). Deletions cut 1 base from V and 1 base from J, with 7 bases between. The germline gives CDR1 SGHTA, CDR2 FQGNSA. The CDR3 covers 14 residues. The DNA of the CDR3 is TGTGCCAGCAGCTTAGTCGGGGGGAACACTGAAGCTTTCTTT. This encodes CASSLVGGNTEAFF.

The rearrangement joins TRBV10-3 to TRBJ2-7, with 7 bases that match TRBD2. The junction had 10 bases not matched to a gene; V was cut back by 5 bases and J by 6 bases. Germline CDR1 and CDR2: ENHRY and SYGVKD. This CDR3 has 14 amino acids. CDR3 sequence reads: CAISFSGRAVEQYV. The CDR3 coding sequence is TGTGCCATCAGTTTTAGCGGGCGGGCGGTCGAGCAGTACGTC.

The chain links TRBV29-1 to TRBJ2-3; 7 nucleotides agree with TRBD1. J lost 2 bases, V lost 3 bases, and 5 bases had no gene match. The V gene's germline CDR1 is SQVTM and CDR2 ANQGSEA. This CDR3 spans 14 amino acids. The CDR3 bases are TGCAGCGTTGAGTTACAGGGGCTCACAGATACGCAGTATTTT. Translation gives CSVELQGLTDTQYF.

The V and J genes are TRBV3-1 (or the pseudogene TRBV3-2) and TRBJ2-6; 11 bases fit TRBD1. The CDR3 runs 21 residues. The V segment lost 2 bases and the J segment 1 base; nucleotides outside the gene matches: 13. In germline, CDR1 is LGHDT, CDR2 YNNKEL (reference sequence). CDR3 in amino acids: CASSQLAIGDRGLSGANVLTF. The CDR3 bases are TGTGCCAGCAGCCAACTCGCTATTGGGGACAGGGGGTTGTCTGGGGCCAACGTCCTGACTTTC.

The chain links TRBV7-9 to TRBJ2-7; 9 nucleotides match TRBD1. Trimming took 4 bases from V and 4 from J; bases not matched to a gene: 8. The CDR3 has 15 amino acids. Germline V gene data show CDR1 as SEHNR and CDR2 as FQNEAQ (reference sequence). CDR3 protein: CASSSRDRVVYEQYF. CDR3 DNA sequence: TGTGCCAGCAGCTCCCGGGACAGGGTAGTGTACGAGCAGTACTTC.

This sequence joins TRBV12-5 and TRBJ1-1; no definite D call. Looked up from germline, CDR1 is LGHNT and CDR2 is FRNRAP. The V end was cut by 4 bases, the J end by 10 bases, with 13 bases between. The CDR3 has 12 amino acids. DNA of the CDR3: TGTGCTAGTGGTTATGAGGCGGTGGTAGCTTTCTTT. This encodes CASGYEAVVAFF.

The V gene is TRBV9, the J gene TRBJ1-2; no reliable D call. V lost 0 bases, J lost 5 bases, and 14 bases lay in between. CDR1 and CDR2 (germline): SGDLS, YYNGEE. The CDR3 extends over 15 amino acids. The CDR3 DNA follows: TGTGCCAGCAGCGTAGATGCGAACAGAGCATATGGCTACACCTTC. Residues: CASSVDANRAYGYTF.

The chain uses TRBV3-1 (or the pseudogene TRBV3-2) and TRBJ1-5; D remains unclear. The germline V and J ends were trimmed by 5 bases and 5 bases, with 19 bases remaining between them. The CDR3 is 16 residues long. Germline CDR1 reads LGHDT; CDR2 reads YNNKEL (reference sequence). CDR3 sequence reads: CASSKLALWHHQPQHF. CDR3 in DNA: TGTGCCAGCAGCAAATTAGCTCTTTGGCATCATCAGCCCCAGCATTTT.

As concerns this clone: This same CDR3 is encoded by further DNA sequences in the sample. The chain employs TRBV9 and TRBJ2-5; perhaps TRBD1 as D (7 bases). The CDR3 length is 14 residues. Per germline, CDR1 SGDLS and CDR2 YYNGEE. V was trimmed by 0 bases and J by 5 bases, leaving 11 bases between them. CDR3 protein: CASSVDRGGETQYF. Written as DNA, the CDR3 is TGTGCCAGCAGCGTAGACAGGGGAGGCGAGACCCAGTACTTC.

V and J are TRBV7-6 and TRBJ2-7, with 11 bases fitting TRBD2. From germline, CDR1 is SGHVS and CDR2 FNYEAQ. This CDR3 has 17 residues. V shed 1 base, J shed 6 bases, and the junction held 11 bases outside the gene matches. CDR3 in amino acids: CASSLGAQASGGCEQYF. The CDR3 bases are TGTGCCAGCAGCTTAGGGGCTCAGGCTAGCGGGGGGTGCGAGCAGTACTTC.

The gene calls are TRBV6-6 and TRBJ2-3; D is possibly TRBD2 (6 bases). Germline V gene sequence: CDR1 MNHNY, CDR2 SVGAGI (reference sequence). This CDR3 comprises 13 residues. Trimming took 6 bases from V and 6 from J, leaving 13 bases between them. CDR3 loop: CASRPSGRDTQYF. CDR3 nucleotides: TGTGCCAGCAGACCAAGCGGGCGGGATACGCAGTATTTT.

The chain links TRBV5-1 to TRBJ2-2; maybe TRBD2 (6 bases). The CDR3 runs 17 residues. Looked up from germline, CDR1 is SGHRS and CDR2 is YFSETQ. V gave up 1 base and J gave up 3 bases, with 16 bases separating them. In nucleotides, the CDR3 is TGCGCCAGCAGCTTGCTTCTCGGGACTGGGGACACCGGGGAGCTGTTTTTT. This gives the protein CASSLLLGTGDTGELFF.

The chain uses TRBV10-3 and TRBJ2-3, with TRBD2 matching over 14 bases. V shed 2 bases, J shed 4 bases, and the junction held 2 bases outside the gene matches. The length of the CDR3 is 16 residues. From germline, CDR1 is ENHRY and CDR2 SYGVKD. DNA of the CDR3: TGTGCCATCAGTGAGGGGACTAGCGGGGGCTCAGATACGCAGTATTTT. This sequence encodes CAISEGTSGGSDTQYF.

V and J are TRBV29-1 and TRBJ1-5; D unclear. Trimming cost V 4 bases and J 6 bases, with 16 bases left between them. The germline V gene encodes CDR1 SQVTM and CDR2 ANQGSEA. The CDR3 is 14 residues long. CDR3 in amino acids: CSVGEVSTGQPQHF. The CDR3 coding sequence is TGCAGCGTTGGAGAGGTGTCGACGGGTCAGCCCCAGCATTTT.

V gene TRBV11-2 combines with J gene TRBJ1-3, with a weak D call TRBD1 (5 bases). There are 16 residues in the CDR3. V lost 6 bases and J lost 2, with 17 bases in between. Germline CDR1 and CDR2: SGHAT and FQNNGV. The DNA of the CDR3 is TGTGCCAGCAGTAGTTCCTCGCGGGGCGCTGGAAACACCATATATTTT. Amino acids: CASSSSSRGAGNTIYF. The full variable domain, in which reference TRBV11-2 and TRBJ1-3 provide the parts outside the CDR3, is EAGVAQSPRYKIIEKRQSVAFWCNPISGHATLYWYQQILGQGPKLLIQFQNNGVVDDSQLPKDRFSAERLKGVDSTLKIQPAKLEDSAVYLCASSSSSRGAGNTIYFGEGSWLTVV.

The gene calls are TRBV4-1 and TRBJ1-2; maybe TRBD1 (6 bases). Germline loops: CDR1 MGHRA, CDR2 YSYEKL. V lost 0 bases and J lost 4, with 21 bases in between. CDR3 length: 18 amino acids. CDR3 nucleotide sequence: TGCGCCAGCAGCCAAGATTTTATGGAGAACAGGGCTATCTATGGCTACACCTTC. It codes for CASSQDFMENRAIYGYTF.